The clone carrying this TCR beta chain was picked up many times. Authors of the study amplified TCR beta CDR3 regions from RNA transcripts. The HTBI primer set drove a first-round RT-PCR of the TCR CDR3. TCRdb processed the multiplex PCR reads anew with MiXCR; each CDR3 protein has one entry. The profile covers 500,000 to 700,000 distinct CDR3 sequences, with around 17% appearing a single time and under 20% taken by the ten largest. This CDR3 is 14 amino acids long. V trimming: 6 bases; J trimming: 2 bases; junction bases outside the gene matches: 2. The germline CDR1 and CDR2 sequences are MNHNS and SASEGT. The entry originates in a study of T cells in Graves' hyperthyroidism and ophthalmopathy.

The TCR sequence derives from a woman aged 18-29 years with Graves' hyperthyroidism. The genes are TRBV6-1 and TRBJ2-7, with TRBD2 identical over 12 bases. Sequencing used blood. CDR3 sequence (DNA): TGTGCCAGCAGAGGACTAGCGGGACCCTACGAGCAGTACTTC. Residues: CASRGLAGPYEQYF.